These 6 T cell receptor beta chains came from one sample sequenced in a study of siplizumab effects on memory and regulatory T cells. Clones were sequenced by immunoSEQ multiplex PCR, and TCRdb holds only the in-frame ones, with some missing. The data show 60,000 to 70,000 clones, around nine tenths seen once. The specimen was Tregs sorted from blood. Every receptor here comes from a human donor in good health.

The J gene is TRBJ1-1, the V gene TRBV5-6, with D perhaps matching TRBD1 (6 bases). Trimming took off 3 bases at V and 4 bases at J, with 13 bases between the two ends. The CDR3 totals 14 residues. CDR1 and CDR2 from the germline V gene are SGHDT and YYEEEE. The CDR3 reads CASSSGVWGTEAFF. The CDR3 nucleotides read TGTGCCAGCAGCTCAGGGGTTTGGGGCACTGAAGCTTTCTTT.

This chain joins TRBV5-6 and TRBJ1-6, with D uncertain. This CDR3 is 12 amino acids long. Trimming removed 2 bases from V and 11 bases from J, with 8 bases in between. Germline V CDR1 and CDR2: SGHDT, YYEEEE. CDR3 nucleotides: TGTGCCAGCAGCTTCCGCGAGGCACCCCTCCACTTT. Its protein is CASSFREAPLHF.

The chain links TRBV5-1 to TRBJ2-7; D unresolved. CDR1 is SGHRS, CDR2 YFSETQ, per germline. With 4 bases removed from V and 0 bases from J, the gap between germline ends came to 23 bases. This CDR3 contains 18 residues. CDR3 sequence (DNA): TGCGCCAGCAGCCCGTTTGTCGCATCGAGGCTGAGCTCCTACGAGCAGTACTTC. Encoded protein: CASSPFVASRLSSYEQYF.

This chain connects TRBV7-3 to TRBJ1-2; D not resolved. Trimming pared 5 bases from V and 4 bases from J, leaving 20 bases between. Germline CDR1 SGHTA, CDR2 FQGTGA. This CDR3 has 16 amino acids. Here the CDR3 DNA reads TGTGCCAGCAGCCGTGCGGGAGGACCGACGCCCTATGGCTACACCTTC. Translating it yields CASSRAGGPTPYGYTF.

The chain recombines TRBV6-1 with TRBJ1-2; weak D call: TRBD1 (6 bases). CDR1 is MNHNS and CDR2 is SASEGT in the germline V gene. V gave up 2 bases and J gave up 4 bases, with 8 bases separating them. The CDR3 extends over 13 amino acids. The CDR3 loop reads CASSERGAYGYTF. The CDR3 region has the DNA TGTGCCAGCAGTGAACGGGGGGCCTATGGCTACACCTTC.

The chain recombines TRBV7-2 with TRBJ1-3; the D is unclear. The CDR3 is 15 amino acids. Trimming cost V 2 bases and J 0 bases, with 8 bases left between them. Germline CDR1 is SGHTA and CDR2 is FQGNSA. CDR3 amino acids: CASSLRRSSGNTIYF. DNA for the CDR3: TGTGCCAGCAGCTTACGGAGGAGCTCTGGAAACACCATATATTTT.